This T cell receptor beta chain comes out of a study of type 1 regulatory T cells. From the reads, TCRdb called clonotypes with MiXCR, one entry per CDR3 protein. The data contain 80,000 to 100,000 distinct CDR3 sequences, around a third of them singletons. Deletions cut 4 bases from V and 0 bases from J, with 7 bases between. Germline-derived CDR1 and CDR2 are SQVTM and ANQGSEA. The length of the CDR3 is 12 residues. The sequence was collected from a human donor in good health. Source material: CD4+ T cells, either the whole sample or a sorted fraction (not recorded which). V gene TRBV29-1 combines with J gene TRBJ2-7, with D maybe TRBD1 (5 bases). CDR3 DNA sequence: TGCAGCGTTGCAACAGGCTCCTACGAGCAGTACTTC. Encoded protein: CSVATGSYEQYF.